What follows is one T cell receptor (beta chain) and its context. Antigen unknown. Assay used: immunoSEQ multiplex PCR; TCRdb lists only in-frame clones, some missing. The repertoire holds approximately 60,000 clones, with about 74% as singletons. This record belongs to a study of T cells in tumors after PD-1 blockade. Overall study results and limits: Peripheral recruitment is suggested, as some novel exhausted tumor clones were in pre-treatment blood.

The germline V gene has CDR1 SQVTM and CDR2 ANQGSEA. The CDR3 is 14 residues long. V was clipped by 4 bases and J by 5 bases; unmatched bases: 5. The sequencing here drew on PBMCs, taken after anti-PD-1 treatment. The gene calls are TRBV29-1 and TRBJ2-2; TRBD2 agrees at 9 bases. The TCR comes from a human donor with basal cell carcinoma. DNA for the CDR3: TGCAGCGTTGGTAGCGGGGGACCTACCGGGGAGCTGTTTTTT. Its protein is CSVGSGGPTGELFF.